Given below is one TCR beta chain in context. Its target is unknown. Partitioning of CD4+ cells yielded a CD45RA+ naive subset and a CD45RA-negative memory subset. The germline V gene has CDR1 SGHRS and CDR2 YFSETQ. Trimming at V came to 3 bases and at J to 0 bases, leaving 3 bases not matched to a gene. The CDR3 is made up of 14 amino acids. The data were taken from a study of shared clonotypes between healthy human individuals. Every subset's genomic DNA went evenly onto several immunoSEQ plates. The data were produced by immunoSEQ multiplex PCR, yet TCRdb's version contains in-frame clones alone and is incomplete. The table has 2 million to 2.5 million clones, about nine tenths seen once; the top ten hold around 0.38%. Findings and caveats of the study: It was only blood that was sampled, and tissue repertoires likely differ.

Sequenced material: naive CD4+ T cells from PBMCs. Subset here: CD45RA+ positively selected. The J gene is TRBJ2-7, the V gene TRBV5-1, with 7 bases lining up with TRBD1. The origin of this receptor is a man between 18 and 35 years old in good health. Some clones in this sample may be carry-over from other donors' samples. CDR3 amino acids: CASSSQGNSYEQYF. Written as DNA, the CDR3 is TGCGCCAGCAGCTCACAGGGGAACTCCTACGAGCAGTACTTC.